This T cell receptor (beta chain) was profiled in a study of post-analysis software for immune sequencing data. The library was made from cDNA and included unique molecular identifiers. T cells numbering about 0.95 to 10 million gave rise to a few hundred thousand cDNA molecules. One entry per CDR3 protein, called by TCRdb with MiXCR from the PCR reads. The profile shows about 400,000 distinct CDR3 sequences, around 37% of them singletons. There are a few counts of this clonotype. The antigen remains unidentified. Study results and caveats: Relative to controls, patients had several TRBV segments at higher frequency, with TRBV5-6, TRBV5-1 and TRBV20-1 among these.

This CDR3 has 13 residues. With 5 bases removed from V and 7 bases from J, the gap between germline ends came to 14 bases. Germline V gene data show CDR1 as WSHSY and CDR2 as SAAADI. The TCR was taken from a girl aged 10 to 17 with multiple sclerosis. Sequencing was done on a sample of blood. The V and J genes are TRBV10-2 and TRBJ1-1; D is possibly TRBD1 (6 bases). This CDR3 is CASSYGQLFEAFF. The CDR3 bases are TGCGCCAGCAGTTACGGACAGTTATTTGAAGCTTTCTTT.